This T cell receptor beta chain was profiled in a study of T cell repertoires in cytomegalovirus infection. One entry per CDR3 protein, called by TCRdb with MiXCR from the reads. The sample includes around 270,000 distinct CDR3 sequences, approximately 10% of them seen just once. This clonotype showed up just a few times. Germline CDR1 and CDR2: LNHDA and SQIVND (reference sequence). This CDR3 spans 21 amino acids. V gave up 0 bases and J gave up 0 bases; unmatched junction bases: 13. Input material: PBMCs. This clonotype was sampled from a human donor in good health (CMV status not recorded). Some clones in this sample may be carry-over from other donors' samples. The chain carries TRBV19 and TRBJ2-6; 8 nucleotides agree with TRBD1. CDR3 in DNA: TGTGCCAGTAGTATAGACCTCCAGCGGACAGGGACTGCCTCTGGGGCCAACGTCCTGACTTTC. Protein sequence: CASSIDLQRTGTASGANVLTF.